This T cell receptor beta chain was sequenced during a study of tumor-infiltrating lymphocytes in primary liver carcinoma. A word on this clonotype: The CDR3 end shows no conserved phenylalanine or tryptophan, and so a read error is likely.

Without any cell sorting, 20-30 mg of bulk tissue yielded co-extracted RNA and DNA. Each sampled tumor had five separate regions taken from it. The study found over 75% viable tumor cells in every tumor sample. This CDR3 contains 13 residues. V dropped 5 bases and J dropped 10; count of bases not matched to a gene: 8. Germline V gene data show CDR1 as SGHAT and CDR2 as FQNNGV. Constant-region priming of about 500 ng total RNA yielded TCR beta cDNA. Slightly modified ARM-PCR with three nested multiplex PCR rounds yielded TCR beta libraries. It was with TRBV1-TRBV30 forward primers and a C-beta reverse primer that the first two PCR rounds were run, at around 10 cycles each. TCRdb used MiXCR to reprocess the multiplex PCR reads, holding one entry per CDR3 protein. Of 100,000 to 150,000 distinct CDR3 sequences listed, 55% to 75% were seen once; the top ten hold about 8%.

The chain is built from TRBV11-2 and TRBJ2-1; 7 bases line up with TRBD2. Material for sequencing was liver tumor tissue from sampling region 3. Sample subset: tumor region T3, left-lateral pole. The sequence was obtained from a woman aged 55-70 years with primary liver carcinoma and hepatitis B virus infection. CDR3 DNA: TGTGCCAGCAGCCGGACCAGCGGGGCAGAGCAGTTCCTC. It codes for CASSRTSGAEQFL.